Listed below are T cell receptor beta chains from one sample, sequenced in a study of shared clonotypes between healthy human individuals. Some clones are missing from TCRdb's copy, which holds only in-frame ones; the method was immunoSEQ multiplex PCR. The table lists approximately 980,000 clones, around 80% of them singletons. The sample was memory CD4+ T cells sorted from blood. These TCRs come from a man aged 18 to 29 in good health. Both conserved end residues are part of each CDR3. Fields, in order: D gene, V gene, clone size, J gene, CDR3 DNA, CDR3 protein. A D gene is named only where the DNA matches it firmly. Clone size is not always given. Where it is, it says once, few, many or a class for expanded clones.

.	TRBV28	.	TRBJ2-1	TGTGCCAGCAGTTTATTTCGGATCCGGGCGCAGTTCTTC	CASSLFRIRAQFF
.	TRBV30	few	TRBJ2-3	TGTGCCTGGACCCTGTCCCCAGATACGCAGTATTTT	CAWTLSPDTQYF
TRBD1	TRBV5-4	.	TRBJ2-7	TGTGCCAGCAGCGGGGACAGAAAGGAGCAGTACTTC	CASSGDRKEQYF
.	TRBV6-1	.	TRBJ2-7	TGTGCCAGCAGCCCCGACCAGCGGGTCTACGAGCAGTACTTC	CASSPDQRVYEQYF
.	TRBV5-1	.	TRBJ1-1	TGCGCCAGCAGCTTGGAACAGGTGGGGAACACTGAAGCTTTCTTT	CASSLEQVGNTEAFF
.	TRBV27	.	TRBJ1-2	TGTGCCAGCAGTTTGGCGGGAAAGTATTCTTATGGCTACACCTTC	CASSLAGKYSYGYTF
TRBD2	TRBV20-1	.	TRBJ2-7	TGCAGTTCTGGACTAGCGGACGAGCAGTACTTC	CSSGLADEQYF
TRBD2	TRBV5-6	.	TRBJ2-5	TGTGCCAGCAGCTTGCGTAGCGGGAGTAGGAGGGAGACCCAGTACTTC	CASSLRSGSRRETQYF
TRBD2	TRBV5-1	.	TRBJ2-2	TGCGCCAGCAGCTTGCTAGCGGGAGGGATGATGAACACCGGGGAGCTGTTTTTT	CASSLLAGGMMNTGELFF
.	TRBV19	few	TRBJ1-1	TGTGCCAGTAGTAAGACGAACACTGAAGCTTTCTTT	CASSKTNTEAFF
.	TRBV10-1	.	TRBJ2-2	TGCGCCAGCAGTGACCACAGGAGGCAAAACACCGGGGAGCTGTTTTTT	CASSDHRRQNTGELFF
TRBD2	TRBV27	.	TRBJ2-4	TGTGCCAGCAGTATCTCCGGGACTAGCGGGGACCGAGGCATTCAGTACTTC	CASSISGTSGDRGIQYF
TRBD1	TRBV9	.	TRBJ1-6	TGTGCCAGCAGCCCGGGGGACAGTAAGAATTCACCCCTCCACTTT	CASSPGDSKNSPLHF
TRBD1	TRBV11-2	once	TRBJ1-2	TGTGCCAGCAGCCCCCACGGGACAGGGACTAACTATGGCTACACCTTC	CASSPHGTGTNYGYTF
.	TRBV12-1	.	TRBJ1-2	TGTGCCAGCAGCACTTATTCCGGGACAGGGGTCGGGAAGTATGGCTACACCTTC	CASSTYSGTGVGKYGYTF
.	TRBV10-3	.	TRBJ2-6	TGTGCCATCAGTGAAAACAGGGTTGGGGCCAACGTCCTGACTTTC	CAISENRVGANVLTF
.	TRBV11-2	.	TRBJ1-3	TGTGCCAGCAGCTTCCTGAGCACTGGAAACACCATATATTTT	CASSFLSTGNTIYF
.	TRBV4-3	.	TRBJ2-5	TGCGCCAGCAGCCAAGATCCAGGGGCGAGGGAGACCCAGTACTTC	CASSQDPGARETQYF
.	TRBV10-2	.	TRBJ1-6	TGCGCCAGCAGTGAGTCCGCTAATTCACCCCTCCACTTT	CASSESANSPLHF
TRBD1	TRBV27	.	TRBJ1-6	TGTGCCAGCAGCCCGGACAGGGTTAATTCACCCCTCCACTTT	CASSPDRVNSPLHF
TRBD1	TRBV19	.	TRBJ1-6	TGTGCCAGTAGTATAGGCTGGGACAGAGTCGCTTCACCCCTCCACTTT	CASSIGWDRVASPLHF
.	TRBV2	few	TRBJ2-2	TGTGCCAGCAATCCACAGTCCGCGAACACCGGGGAGCTGTTTTTT	CASNPQSANTGELFF
.	TRBV10-3	.	TRBJ1-4	TGTGCCATCCAAGGCAGGGCTAATGAAAAACTGTTTTTT	CAIQGRANEKLFF
.	TRBV5-4	.	TRBJ1-5	TGTGCCAGCAGTCCCGGTCCGGATAACATCAAGCCCCAGCATTTT	CASSPGPDNIKPQHF
.	TRBV18	.	TRBJ2-5	TGTGCCAGCTCACCACCTAACGGCAGGCAAGAGACCCAGTACTTC	CASSPPNGRQETQYF
TRBD1	TRBV7-2	.	TRBJ2-7	TGTGCCAGCAGCCTGGACAGGGGGATGCTGGAGCAGTACTTC	CASSLDRGMLEQYF
.	TRBV9	.	TRBJ2-7	TGTGCCAGCAGCCATCCCCCCACCTACGAGCAGTACTTC	CASSHPPTYEQYF
.	TRBV25-1	.	TRBJ1-1	TGTGCCAGCAGTGAATCGGGAGCAGGGGATAGCACTGAAGCTTTCTTT	CASSESGAGDSTEAFF
.	TRBV10-3	.	TRBJ1-1	TGTGCCATCTCCTCGAACACTGAAGCTTTCTTT	CAISSNTEAFF
.	TRBV7-2	.	TRBJ2-4	TGTGCCAGCAGCTTAGGCGAGGCCAAAAACATTCAGTACTTC	CASSLGEAKNIQYF
.	TRBV27	.	TRBJ2-7	TGTGCCAGCAGTTTATCGGGCAACTCCTACGAGCAGTACTTC	CASSLSGNSYEQYF
TRBD1	TRBV15	.	TRBJ2-1	TGTGCCACCAGCAGGACAGGGGTTGAGCCCTACAATGAGCAGTTCTTC	CATSRTGVEPYNEQFF
.	TRBV5-4	.	TRBJ2-6	TGTGCCAGCAGCAGGACTGGGGCCAACGTCCTGACTTTC	CASSRTGANVLTF
TRBD1	TRBV7-2	once	TRBJ1-4	TGTGCCAGCAGCTTTCCGGGACAGAATAATGAAAAACTGTTTTTT	CASSFPGQNNEKLFF
TRBD1	TRBV10-3	.	TRBJ2-7	TGTGCCATCCGGACAGGGGGATCCTCCTACGAGCAGTACTTC	CAIRTGGSSYEQYF
TRBD1	TRBV5-1	few	TRBJ2-7	TGCGCCAGCAGCTTGACGGACAGGGGGAATGACGAGCAGTACTTC	CASSLTDRGNDEQYF
TRBD2	TRBV7-2	.	TRBJ2-3	TGTGCCAGCAGCCCCCGGACTAGATTTGGAGATACGCAGTATTTT	CASSPRTRFGDTQYF
.	TRBV9	.	TRBJ1-4	TGTGCCAGCAGCCCCCGTCAAGCAACTAATGAAAAACTGTTTTTT	CASSPRQATNEKLFF
.	TRBV5-1	.	TRBJ2-7	TGCGCCAGCAGCTTGGCAGGGGACGAGCAGTACTTC	CASSLAGDEQYF
.	TRBV5-1	.	TRBJ2-1	TGCGCCAGCAGCTTGGGTAGCCGTGCTGGGTCTTCCTACAATGAGCAGTTCTTC	CASSLGSRAGSSYNEQFF
.	TRBV28	.	TRBJ2-7	TGTGCCAGCAGTTTGGGGGGTTCCGAGCAGTACTTC	CASSLGGSEQYF
TRBD2	TRBV5-4	.	TRBJ2-2	TGTGCCAGCAGCTCGCAGAGGGGAGCGGGAGGGCCTGGCGGGGAGCTGTTTTTT	CASSSQRGAGGPGGELFF
.	TRBV7-2	.	TRBJ2-3	TGTGCCAGCAGCTCAGGACTCTCGGCAGATACGCAGTATTTT	CASSSGLSADTQYF
.	TRBV18	few	TRBJ1-6	TGTGCCAGCTCACCTGACACTCAGGGGCCCCTCCACTTT	CASSPDTQGPLHF
TRBD1	TRBV28	.	TRBJ1-3	TGTGCCAGCAGTTTATCCGGGACAGCTAAAGGCACCATATATTTT	CASSLSGTAKGTIYF
.	TRBV7-3	.	TRBJ2-1	TGTGCCAGCAGCCCGGGGGGCTCCGACAATGAGCAGTTCTTC	CASSPGGSDNEQFF
.	TRBV9	.	TRBJ1-4	TGTGCCAGCAGCGTAGCACCGGGTAATGAAAAACTGTTTTTT	CASSVAPGNEKLFF
.	TRBV5-4	.	TRBJ1-3	TGTGCCAGCAGCCCGGAACCAGGCGGGAGAGGAAACACCATATATTTT	CASSPEPGGRGNTIYF
TRBD1	TRBV19	.	TRBJ1-5	TGTGCCAGTAGTATAGATTCCGGGACAGGATTCAATCAGCCCCAGCATTTT	CASSIDSGTGFNQPQHF
.	TRBV5-4	once	TRBJ2-7	TGTGCCAGCAGCTTACCGGGAGCGGGCCACGAGCAGTACTTC	CASSLPGAGHEQYF
TRBD1	TRBV18	.	TRBJ1-5	TGTGCCAGCTCGCCGGGACAGGCTTATCAGCCCCAGCATTTT	CASSPGQAYQPQHF
.	TRBV7-2	.	TRBJ1-3	TGTGCCAGCAGCAAAAGTCCGGGTCGGGACACCATATATTTT	CASSKSPGRDTIYF
TRBD1	TRBV5-1	.	TRBJ2-2	TGCGCCAGCAGCGACCCGCAGGGGGCGGGAACCGGGGAGCTGTTTTTT	CASSDPQGAGTGELFF
TRBD2	TRBV6-1	.	TRBJ2-3	TGTGCCAGCAGTGAGCGGGAGGGCCGTTGGGGCACAGATACGCAGTATTTT	CASSEREGRWGTDTQYF
.	TRBV28	once	TRBJ1-2	TGTGCCAGCGCTAACCCATCGGCGCGGACAGCTCAAGGCTACACCTTC	CASANPSARTAQGYTF